This TCR beta chain was documented in a study of blood T cells in healthy people across ages. Whole-study findings and limits: From one million sequenced T cells, diversity estimates were lower bounds.

The authors ran a second PCR of about 6 to 12 cycles using a sample-barcoded 5' primer and a J-beta primer mix. Each CDR3 protein is one row after TCRdb ran MiXCR on the 5' RACE reads. The table shows around 900,000 distinct CDR3 sequences, with more than 25% occurring only once. V was cut by 6 bases and J by 11 bases, with 19 bases left in between. Germline assignment: CDR1 MDHEN and CDR2 SYDVKM. This CDR3 region has 13 residues. This clonotype was observed once. Its matching antigen is unknown. This may arise from a read error, as a much more abundant clone is one base away. The rearrangement links TRBV28 to TRBJ2-5, with D unresolved. Source material: blood. The TCR comes from a woman aged 80 or older in good health. CDR3 amino acids: CASSRSPSYGQYF. The CDR3 DNA reads TGTGCCAGCAGCCGAAGTCCAAGCTACGGGCAGTACTTC.